Described below is a single T cell receptor beta chain sequence and its context. Its matching antigen is unknown. Here immunoSEQ multiplex PCR was the method, and the copy in TCRdb shows in-frame clones only, minus some. The sample has more than 90,000 clones; approximately 88% are singletons. The sample belongs to a study of T cell responses to AZD1222 COVID-19 vaccine. Findings of the study overall: Females outnumbered males among donors, who were mostly white British; clonal diversity was possibly underestimated. Sampling that yielded the repertoires occurred only after the peak T cell response.

Pooling was applied to second doses at about 4 or about 12 weeks. V lost 6 bases and J lost 6, with 5 bases in between. The CDR3 is 11 residues long. Germline loops: CDR1 MDHEN, CDR2 SYDVKM. V is TRBV28 and J is TRBJ1-4; D gene ambiguous. This sequence originates from an adult who received the AZD1222 COVID-19 vaccine. The sequencing used peripheral blood, collected 28 days after the second AZD1222 dose. DNA of the CDR3: TGTGCCAGCAGCACCCATGAAAAACTGTTTTTT. It codes for CASSTHEKLFF.